The 23 T cell receptor beta chains given below trace back to one sample, sequenced in a study of cytomegalovirus exposure and HLA in healthy donors. Primers: 60 Vbeta forward and 13 Jbeta reverse. TCRdb's table, derived via immunoSEQ multiplex PCR, lists solely in-frame clones and lacks some. The sample comprises 85,000 to 120,000 clones, 82% of which are singletons, and 1.6% rests with the top ten. Sequenced material: PBMCs. Every receptor here comes from a man aged 45-60 years in good health and CMV-seronegative.

V and J are TRBV7-9 and TRBJ2-7, with 11 bases aligning to TRBD1. Germline V gives CDR1 SEHNR, CDR2 FQNEAQ (reference sequence). This CDR3 region has 14 residues. The ends lost 1 base at V and 6 bases at J; junction bases unmatched: 2. The CDR3 DNA sequence: TGTGCCAGCAGCTTAGTGGGACAGGGGGGCGAGCAGTACTTC. Translating gives CASSLVGQGGEQYF.

In its sample, this clone was seen a few times. The gene calls are TRBV6-5 and TRBJ1-4; 9 bases are a match to TRBD1. CDR3 length: 14 residues. V lost 6 bases and J lost 7; bases outside the gene matches: 6. Germline V gene data show CDR1 as MNHEY and CDR2 as SVGAGI. The CDR3 here is CASSIQGAGEKLFF. CDR3 bases: TGTGCCAGCAGCATACAGGGGGCGGGTGAAAAACTGTTTTTT.

This clone has a single count. The chain couples TRBV7-3 to TRBJ2-5; TRBD2 might be the D (6 bases). CDR1 and CDR2 (germline): SGHTA, FQGTGA. Trimming cost V 1 base and J 2 bases, with 8 bases left between them. CDR3 size: 14 residues. The CDR3 is CASSLRGEQETQYF. In nucleotides, the CDR3 is TGTGCCAGCAGCTTAAGGGGGGAGCAAGAGACCCAGTACTTC.

This clone was found once. This chain uses TRBV19 with TRBJ2-2; D perhaps matches TRBD1 (5 bases). The CDR3 has 14 residues. Germline V gives CDR1 LNHDA, CDR2 SQIVND (reference sequence). V lost 7 bases and J lost 1, with 10 bases in between. The CDR3 region has the DNA TGTGCCAGTACTCCCGGACAGAACACCGGGGAGCTGTTTTTT. Protein sequence: CASTPGQNTGELFF.

This chain uses TRBV6-5 with TRBJ2-2; D ambiguous. CDR1 and CDR2 from the germline V gene are MNHEY and SVGAGI. The CDR3 has 15 residues. V was shortened by 6 bases and J by 1 base, with 12 bases between the two germline ends. CDR3 amino acids: CASSKPAGNTGELFF. CDR3 DNA: TGTGCCAGCAGCAAGCCCGCAGGGAACACCGGGGAGCTGTTTTTT.

Sample share makes this clone medium-sized. The V gene is TRBV7-8, the J gene TRBJ1-3; D call uncertain. V was pared by 5 bases and J by 1 base, with 12 bases between. The CDR3 totals 15 residues. The germline CDR1 and CDR2 sequences are SGHVS and FQNEAQ. DNA of the CDR3: TGTGCCAGCAGCGCCCCGGAGGATTCTGGAAACACCATATATTTT. Protein: CASSAPEDSGNTIYF.

This chain connects TRBV4-2 to TRBJ2-2, with 7 bases identical to TRBD1. With V trimmed by 5 bases and J by 0 bases, 0 bases remained unmatched. The germline gives CDR1 LGHNA, CDR2 YNFKEQ. This CDR3 is 14 amino acids long. In DNA, the CDR3 is TGTGCCAGCAGCGGGACAGCGAACACCGGGGAGCTGTTTTTT. As protein: CASSGTANTGELFF.

The V call is TRBV10-3, the J call TRBJ1-3, with D uncertain. Germline loops: CDR1 ENHRY, CDR2 SYGVKD. The CDR3 totals 14 residues. Trimming removed 8 bases at V and 3 bases at J, with 14 bases between. CDR3 nucleotide sequence: TGTGCCATCTACGAGGGAGGGAGTGGAAACACCATATATTTT. Translating gives CAIYEGGSGNTIYF.

The sample holds a few counts of this clone. This rearrangement joins TRBV10-2 to TRBJ1-5; 9 bases are a match to TRBD1. CDR1 WSHSY and CDR2 SAAADI come from the germline V gene. V was clipped by 6 bases and J by 0 bases; unmatched bases: 6. The CDR3 is 16 amino acids. CDR3 amino acids: CASSHTGGFSNQPQHF. The CDR3 DNA reads TGCGCCAGCAGCCATACAGGGGGCTTTAGCAATCAGCCCCAGCATTTT.

The chain is built from TRBV2 and TRBJ2-3; TRBD2 aligns across 9 bases. The V gene end was trimmed by 4 bases and the J gene end by 4 bases; junction bases not matched to a gene: 6. Germline V CDR1 and CDR2: SNHLY, FYNNEI. The CDR3 extends over 15 amino acids. CDR3 nucleotide sequence: TGTGCCAGCAGTGTTCGGGGACTAGCTGCAGATACGCAGTATTTT. It translates to CASSVRGLAADTQYF.

This rearrangement joins TRBV19 to TRBJ2-1; 9 bases are shared with TRBD1. With V trimmed by 5 bases and J by 10 bases, 9 bases remained unmatched. Germline assignment: CDR1 LNHDA and CDR2 SQIVND (reference sequence). The CDR3 consists of 14 residues. The CDR3 sequence: CASSPGTGSSEQFF. The CDR3 nucleotides read TGTGCCAGTAGTCCCGGGACAGGGTCTAGCGAGCAGTTCTTC.

The genes are TRBV19 and TRBJ2-7, with TRBD1 matching 9 bases. The V segment lost 4 bases and the J segment 5 bases; nucleotides outside the gene matches: 6. Germline CDR1 and CDR2: LNHDA and SQIVND (reference sequence). The CDR3 loop spans 14 amino acids. The CDR3 reads CASSSRDRDNEQYF. The CDR3, as DNA: TGTGCCAGTAGTAGCCGGGACAGGGACAACGAGCAGTACTTC.

V and J are TRBV27 and TRBJ2-7, with 9 bases matching TRBD1. This CDR3 comprises 14 residues. The trim removed 4 bases at V and 4 bases at J, leaving 5 bases unmatched. Looked up from germline, CDR1 is MNHEY and CDR2 is SMNVEV (reference sequence). For the CDR3, the DNA is TGTGCCAGCAGTTGGGCCGGGACAGGGTACGAGCAGTACGTC. Protein: CASSWAGTGYEQYV.

This chain links TRBV2 with TRBJ2-1; D may be TRBD2 (6 bases). Germline V gives CDR1 SNHLY, CDR2 FYNNEI. With 10 bases removed from V and 6 bases from J, the gap between germline ends came to 19 bases. The CDR3 covers 14 residues. This chain's CDR3 is CATWTGDIFNEQFF. In DNA, the CDR3 is TGTGCCACCTGGACGGGGGATATTTTCAATGAGCAGTTCTTC.

The CDR3 sequence: CASSGGDRQPQHF. In nucleotides, the CDR3 is TGTGCCAGCAGCGGGGGGGATAGACAGCCCCAGCATTTT. The chain uses TRBV28 and TRBJ1-5, with D perhaps TRBD1 (5 bases). V gave up 6 bases and J gave up 7 bases, with 13 bases separating them. This CDR3 spans 13 amino acids. Germline CDR1 is MDHEN and CDR2 is SYDVKM. The variable domain in full, completed from reference TRBV28 and TRBJ1-5, reads DVKVTQSSRYLVKRTGEKVFLECVQDMDHENMFWYRQDPGLGLRLIYFSYDVKMKEKGDIPEGYSVSREKKERFSLILESASTNQTSMYLCASSGGDRQPQHFGDGTRLSIL.

The genes are TRBV21-1 and TRBJ2-1; TRBD2 was called by the table and not checked on the DNA. TRBV21-1 is assigned pseudogene status. The CDR3 extends over 16 amino acids. The CDR3 region has the DNA TGTGCCAGCAGCAAAGGCGAGCGGGGGGGTACTGGAGAGCAGTTCTTC. Its translation is CASSKGERGGTGEQFF.

The chain recombines TRBV19 with TRBJ1-1; a weak D match, TRBD1 (5 bases). CDR1 LNHDA and CDR2 SQIVND come from the germline V gene (reference sequence). V was pared by 9 bases and J by 2 bases, with 13 bases between. This CDR3 has 13 residues. The CDR3, as DNA: TGTGCCAGCAGTGGACATATTAACACTGAAGCTTTCTTT. Its protein is CASSGHINTEAFF. Using reference TRBV19 and TRBJ1-1 for the parts outside the CDR3, the full variable domain is DGGITQSPKYLFRKEGQNVTLSCEQNLNHDAMYWYRQDPGQGLRLIYYSQIVNDFQKGDIAEGYSVSREKKESFPLTVTSAQKNPTAFYLCASSGHINTEAFFGQGTRLTVV.

The chain uses TRBV5-4 and TRBJ2-7; tentatively, D is TRBD2 (6 bases). Germline CDR1 is SGHNT and CDR2 is YYREEE (reference sequence). Trimming cost V 5 bases and J 4 bases, with 10 bases left between them. This CDR3 spans 12 amino acids. The CDR3 DNA follows: TGTGCCAGCAGGCCTAGCGCATACGAGCAGTACTTC. Residues: CASRPSAYEQYF.

The chain has TRBV6-1 and TRBJ1-2; D unresolved. This CDR3 has 14 residues. The germline gives CDR1 MNHNS, CDR2 SASEGT. Trimming left V 6 bases short and J 2 bases short, with 13 bases between. The CDR3 reads CASRVNTGNYGYTF. CDR3 DNA: TGTGCCAGCAGGGTAAATACGGGGAACTATGGCTACACCTTC.

For this clone: No conserved phenylalanine or tryptophan ends this CDR3, so it is likely a read error. This chain links TRBV19 with TRBJ1-1; no definite D call. The CDR3 sequence is 14 residues long. The germline CDR1 and CDR2 sequences are LNHDA and SQIVND (reference sequence). The ends were cut back, 9 bases at V and 5 bases at J, with 19 bases in the middle. The CDR3, as DNA: TGTGCCAGCCTTAAGCCGGGAGGAAGGACTGAAGCTTTCCTT. This encodes CASLKPGGRTEAFL.

On this clone: Different DNA sequences within this sample yield the same CDR3. The CDR3 DNA sequence: TGCGCCAGCAGCTTGGCTAGGGGTGCAACTAATGAAAAACTGTTTTTT. It encodes CASSLARGATNEKLFF. This rearrangement joins TRBV5-1 to TRBJ1-4, with D possibly matching TRBD1 (5 bases). V dropped 0 bases and J dropped 0 bases, with 9 bases sitting between them. The CDR3 runs 16 residues. CDR1 and CDR2 from the germline V gene are SGHRS and YFSETQ.

The rearrangement joins TRBV6-1 to TRBJ2-3; D gene uncertain. The germline V gene encodes CDR1 MNHNS and CDR2 SASEGT. V lost 9 bases, J lost 2 bases, and 12 bases lay in between. The CDR3 contains 13 residues. CDR3 DNA: TGTGCCAGTTGGGCCAGCCCCACAGATACGCAGTATTTT. This gives the protein CASWASPTDTQYF.

This clone has a handful of counts. V and J are TRBV10-1 and TRBJ1-1, with D maybe TRBD1 (6 bases). Germline V gene sequence: CDR1 WNHNN, CDR2 SYGVQD (reference sequence). The CDR3 spans 13 residues. V lost 6 bases, J lost 5 bases, and 13 bases lay in between. DNA of the CDR3: TGCGCCAGCAGCTCAGGGGACGGGACTGAAGCTTTCTTT. It specifies CASSSGDGTEAFF.